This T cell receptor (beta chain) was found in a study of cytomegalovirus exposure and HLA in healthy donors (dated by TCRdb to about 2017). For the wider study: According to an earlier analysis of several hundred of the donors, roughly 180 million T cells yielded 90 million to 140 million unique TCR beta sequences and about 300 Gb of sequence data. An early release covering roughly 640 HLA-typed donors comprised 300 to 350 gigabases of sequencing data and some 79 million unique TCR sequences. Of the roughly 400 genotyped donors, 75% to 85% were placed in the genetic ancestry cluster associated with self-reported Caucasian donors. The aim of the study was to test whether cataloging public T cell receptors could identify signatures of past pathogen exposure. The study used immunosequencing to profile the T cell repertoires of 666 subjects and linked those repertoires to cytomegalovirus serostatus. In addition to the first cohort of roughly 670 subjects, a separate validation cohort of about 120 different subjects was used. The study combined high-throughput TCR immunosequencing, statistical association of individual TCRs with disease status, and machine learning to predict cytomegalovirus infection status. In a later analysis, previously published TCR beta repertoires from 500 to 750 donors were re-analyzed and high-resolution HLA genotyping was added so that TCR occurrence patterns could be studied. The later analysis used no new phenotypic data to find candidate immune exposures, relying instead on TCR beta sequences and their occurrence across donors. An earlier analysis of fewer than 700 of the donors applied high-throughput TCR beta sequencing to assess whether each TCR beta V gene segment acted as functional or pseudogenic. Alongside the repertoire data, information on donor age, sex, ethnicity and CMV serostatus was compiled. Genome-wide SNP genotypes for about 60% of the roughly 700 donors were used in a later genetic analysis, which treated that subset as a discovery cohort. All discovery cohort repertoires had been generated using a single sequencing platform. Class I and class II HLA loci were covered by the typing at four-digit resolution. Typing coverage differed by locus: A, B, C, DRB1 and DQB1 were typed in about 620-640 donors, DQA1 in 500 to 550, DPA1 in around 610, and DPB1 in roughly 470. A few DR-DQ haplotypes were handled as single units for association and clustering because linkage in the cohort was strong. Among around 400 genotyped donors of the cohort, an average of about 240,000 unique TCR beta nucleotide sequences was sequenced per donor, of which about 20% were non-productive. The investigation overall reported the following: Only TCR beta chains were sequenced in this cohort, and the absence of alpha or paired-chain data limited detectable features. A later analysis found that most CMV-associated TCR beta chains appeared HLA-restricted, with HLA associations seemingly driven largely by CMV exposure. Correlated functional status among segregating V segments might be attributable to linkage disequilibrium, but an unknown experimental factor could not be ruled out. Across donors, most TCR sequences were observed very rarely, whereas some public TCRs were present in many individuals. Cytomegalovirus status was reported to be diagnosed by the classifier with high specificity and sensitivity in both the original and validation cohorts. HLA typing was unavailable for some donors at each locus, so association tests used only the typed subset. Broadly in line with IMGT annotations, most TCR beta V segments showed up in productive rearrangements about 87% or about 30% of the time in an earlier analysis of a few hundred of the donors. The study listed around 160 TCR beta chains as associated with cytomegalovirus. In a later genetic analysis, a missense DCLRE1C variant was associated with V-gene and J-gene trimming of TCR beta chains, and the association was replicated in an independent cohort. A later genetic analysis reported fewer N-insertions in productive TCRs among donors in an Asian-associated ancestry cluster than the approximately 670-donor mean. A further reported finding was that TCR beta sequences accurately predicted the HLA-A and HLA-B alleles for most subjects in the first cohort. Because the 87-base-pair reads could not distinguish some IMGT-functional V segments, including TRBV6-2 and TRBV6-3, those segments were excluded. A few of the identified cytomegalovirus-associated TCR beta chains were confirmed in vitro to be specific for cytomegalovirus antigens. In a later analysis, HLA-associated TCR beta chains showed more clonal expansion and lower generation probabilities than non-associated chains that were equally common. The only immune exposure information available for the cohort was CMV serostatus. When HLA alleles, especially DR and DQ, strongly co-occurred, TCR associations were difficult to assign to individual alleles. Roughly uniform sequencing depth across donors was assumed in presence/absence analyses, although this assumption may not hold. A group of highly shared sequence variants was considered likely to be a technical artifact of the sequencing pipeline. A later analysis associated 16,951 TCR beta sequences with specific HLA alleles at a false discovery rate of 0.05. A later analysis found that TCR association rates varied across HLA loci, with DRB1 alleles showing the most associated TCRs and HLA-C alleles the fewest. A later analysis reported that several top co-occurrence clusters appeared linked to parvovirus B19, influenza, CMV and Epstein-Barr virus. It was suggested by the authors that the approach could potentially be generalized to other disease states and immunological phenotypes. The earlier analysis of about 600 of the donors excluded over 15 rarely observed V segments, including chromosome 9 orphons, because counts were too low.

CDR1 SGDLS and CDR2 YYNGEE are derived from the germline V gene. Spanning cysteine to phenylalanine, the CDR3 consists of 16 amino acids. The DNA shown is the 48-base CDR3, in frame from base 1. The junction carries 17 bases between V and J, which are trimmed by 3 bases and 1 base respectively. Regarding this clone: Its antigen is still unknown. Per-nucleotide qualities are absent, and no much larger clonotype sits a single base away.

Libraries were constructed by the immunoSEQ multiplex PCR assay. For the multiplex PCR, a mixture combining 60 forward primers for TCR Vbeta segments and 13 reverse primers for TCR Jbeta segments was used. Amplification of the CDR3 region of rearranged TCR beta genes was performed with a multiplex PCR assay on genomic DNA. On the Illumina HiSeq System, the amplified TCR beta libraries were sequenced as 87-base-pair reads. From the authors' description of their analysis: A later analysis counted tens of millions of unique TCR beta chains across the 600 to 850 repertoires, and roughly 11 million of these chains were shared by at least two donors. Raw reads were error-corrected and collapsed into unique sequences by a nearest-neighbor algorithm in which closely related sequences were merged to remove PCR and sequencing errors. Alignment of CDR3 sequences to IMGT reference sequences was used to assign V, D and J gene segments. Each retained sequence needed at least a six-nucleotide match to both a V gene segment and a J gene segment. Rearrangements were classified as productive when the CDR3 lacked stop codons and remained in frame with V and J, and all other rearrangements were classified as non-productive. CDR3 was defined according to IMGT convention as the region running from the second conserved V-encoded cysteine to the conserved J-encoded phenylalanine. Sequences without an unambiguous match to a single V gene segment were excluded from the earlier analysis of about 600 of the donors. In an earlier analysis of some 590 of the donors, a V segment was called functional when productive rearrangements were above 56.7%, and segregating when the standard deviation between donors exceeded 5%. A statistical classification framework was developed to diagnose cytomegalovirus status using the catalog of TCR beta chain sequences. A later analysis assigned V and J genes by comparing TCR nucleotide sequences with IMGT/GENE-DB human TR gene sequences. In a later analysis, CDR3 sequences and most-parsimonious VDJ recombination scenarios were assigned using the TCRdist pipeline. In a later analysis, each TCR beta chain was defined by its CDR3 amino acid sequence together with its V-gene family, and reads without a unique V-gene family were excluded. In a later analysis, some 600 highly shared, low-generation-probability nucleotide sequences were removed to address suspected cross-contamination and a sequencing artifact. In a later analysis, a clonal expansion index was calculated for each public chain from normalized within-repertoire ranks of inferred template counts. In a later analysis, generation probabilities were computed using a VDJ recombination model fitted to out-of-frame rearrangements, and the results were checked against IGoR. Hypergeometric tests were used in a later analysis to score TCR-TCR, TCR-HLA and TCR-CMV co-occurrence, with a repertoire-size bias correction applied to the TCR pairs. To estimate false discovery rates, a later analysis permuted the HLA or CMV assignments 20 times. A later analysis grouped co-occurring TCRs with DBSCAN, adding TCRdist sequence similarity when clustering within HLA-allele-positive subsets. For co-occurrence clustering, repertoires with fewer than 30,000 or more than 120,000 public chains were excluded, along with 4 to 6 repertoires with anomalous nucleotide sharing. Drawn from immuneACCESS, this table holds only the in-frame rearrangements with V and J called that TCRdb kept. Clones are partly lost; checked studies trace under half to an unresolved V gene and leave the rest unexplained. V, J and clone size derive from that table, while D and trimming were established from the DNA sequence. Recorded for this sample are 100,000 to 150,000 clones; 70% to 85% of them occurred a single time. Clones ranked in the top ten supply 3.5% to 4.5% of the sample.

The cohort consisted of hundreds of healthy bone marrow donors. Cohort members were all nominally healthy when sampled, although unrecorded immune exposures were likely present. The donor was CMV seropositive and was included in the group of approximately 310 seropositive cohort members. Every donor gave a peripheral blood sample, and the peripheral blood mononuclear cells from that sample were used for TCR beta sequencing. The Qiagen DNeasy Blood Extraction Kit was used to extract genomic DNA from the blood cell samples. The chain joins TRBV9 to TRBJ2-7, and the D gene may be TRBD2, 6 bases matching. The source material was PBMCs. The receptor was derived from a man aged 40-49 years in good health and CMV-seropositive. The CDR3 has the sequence CASSGGPGLLSYEQYF. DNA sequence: TGTGCCAGCAGCGGAGGACCGGGACTGCTTTCCTACGAGCAGTACTTC.